This T cell receptor (beta chain) was captured in a study of PD-1 and CTLA-4 blockade in melanoma. Germline CDR1 reads MDHEN; CDR2 reads SYDVKM. This CDR3 spans 15 amino acids. V gave up 5 bases and J gave up 3 bases, with 16 bases separating them. TCRdb's copy holds only in-frame clones and misses some; the assay was immunoSEQ multiplex PCR. Of 20,000 to 25,000 clones in the sample, more than 70% were seen once. This sequence originates from a human donor with melanoma. This chain joins TRBV28 and TRBJ1-1; D is undetermined. The specimen comprised CD8+ T cells from peripheral blood, sampled before anti-PD-1 treatment. The CDR3 DNA reads as TGTGCCAGCAGTCCCAGGTTCAGTCTACACACTGAAGCTTTCTTT. Protein: CASSPRFSLHTEAFF.